This T cell receptor (beta chain) derives from a study of T cell clones after liver transplantation. Only in-frame clones appear in the TCRdb table, and some are missing; sequencing was by immunoSEQ multiplex PCR. The sample includes approximately 68,000 clones, roughly 80% of them seen just once. CDR3 length: 13 residues. CDR1 is MNHEY and CDR2 is SMNVEV in the germline V gene (reference sequence). Trimming took 3 bases from V and 9 from J, leaving 12 bases between them. This clone was observed a handful of times. The chain carries TRBV27 and TRBJ2-1; perhaps D is TRBD1 or TRBD2 (5 bases each). The sequenced sample was CD4+ T cells from blood, obtained before liver transplant. The receptor was derived from a human donor who received a liver transplant. Written as DNA, the CDR3 is TGTGCCAGCAGTTTTATCAGGGACGCTGAGCAGTTCTTC. Residues: CASSFIRDAEQFF.